Given below is one TCR beta chain in context. Its antigen is still unknown. The sample comes from a study of T cell responses to AZD1222 COVID-19 vaccine. Germline assignment: CDR1 LGHDT and CDR2 YNNKEL (reference sequence). V dropped 6 bases and J dropped 6 bases, with 17 bases sitting between them. The CDR3 covers 14 residues. Overall study results and limits: Along spike, vaccine-associated CD4 TCRs were found throughout, with dominance at 160-218 and 743-854. A mostly white British donor set with more females was recruited, and clonal diversity was possibly underestimated.

Here immunoSEQ multiplex PCR was the method, and the copy in TCRdb shows in-frame clones only, minus some. This sample has 90,000 to 100,000 clones, with 88% found just once. The chain recombines TRBV3-1 (or the pseudogene TRBV3-2) with TRBJ1-1, with D perhaps TRBD1 (5 bases). The clonotype comes from an adult in good health. The material sequenced was peripheral blood, taken on day 0 of AZD1222 vaccination. The CDR3 is CASRPTYGGPEAFF. The CDR3, as DNA: TGTGCCAGCAGGCCCACCTACGGGGGACCTGAAGCTTTCTTT.